The 17 T cell receptor beta chains given below trace back to one sample, sequenced in a study of T cells after posttransplantation cyclophosphamide. Libraries were prepared by immunoSEQ multiplex PCR; TCRdb keeps only in-frame clonotypes and omits some of them. The sample was found to contain about 26,000 clones, and every one recurs. The sample taken for sequencing was PBMCs. These receptors were obtained from a man between 45 and 60 years old in good health, CMV-negative, and a related stem cell transplant donor.

This clone was detected a few times. CDR3 bases: TGTGCCAGCAGTTTAGGACAGGGGGCCTACGAGCAGTACTTC. Translating gives CASSLGQGAYEQYF. J is TRBJ2-5 and V is TRBV27, with 10 bases fitting TRBD1. The J call may not be correct, given that the DNA end is closer to TRBJ2-7. The CDR3 sequence is 14 residues long. Germline lookup yields CDR1 MNHEY and CDR2 SMNVEV (reference sequence).

The table lists this clone with many counts. The genes are TRBV5-1 and TRBJ1-1; no clear D. CDR3 length: 15 amino acids. Germline V gene sequence: CDR1 SGHRS, CDR2 YFSETQ. V lost 0 bases and J lost 4, with 13 bases in between. CDR3 in DNA: TGCGCCAGCAGCTTGGGAGTGGCCGAGGTCACTGAAGCTTTCTTT. It yields the protein CASSLGVAEVTEAFF.

This clone appeared a few times. The CDR3, as DNA: TGTGCCAGCAGTTTTGTTACCCCCACGAGCTCCTACGAGCAGTACTTC. Protein product: CASSFVTPTSSYEQYF. The chain couples TRBV27 to TRBJ2-5, with D unresolved. The J call is uncertain, as TRBJ2-7 better fits the DNA end. The CDR3 extends over 16 amino acids. The V gene's germline CDR1 is MNHEY and CDR2 SMNVEV (reference sequence).

This clone occurred many times. The J gene is TRBJ2-2, the V gene TRBV30; D gene ambiguous. The germline gives CDR1 GTSNPN, CDR2 SVGIG (reference sequence). The ends were cut back, 7 bases at V and 2 bases at J, with 8 bases in the middle. The length of the CDR3 is 12 residues. CDR3 coding DNA: TGTGCCTCCCCCCTAAACACCGGGGAGCTGTTTTTT. It is translated as CASPLNTGELFF. Full variable domain (remainder filled in from reference TRBV30 and TRBJ2-2): SQTIHQWPATLVQPVGSPLSLECTVEGTSNPNLYWYRQAAGRGLQLLFYSVGIGQISSEVPQNLSASRPQDRQFILSSKKLLLSDSGFYLCASPLNTGELFFGEGSRLTVL.

This clone was picked up many times. The V call is TRBV5-1, the J call TRBJ2-1; 10 positions agree with TRBD1. CDR3 length equals 14 residues. After removal of 5 bases from V and 8 bases from J, the junction contained 7 bases not matched to a gene. Germline V gene data show CDR1 as SGHRS and CDR2 as YFSETQ. CDR3: CASRGQGSNYEQFF. The CDR3 DNA follows: TGCGCCAGCAGGGGACAGGGGTCGAATTATGAGCAGTTCTTC.

This clone was found many times. The V and J genes are TRBV19 and TRBJ1-2; 9 bases match TRBD1. Germline V gene lookup returns CDR1 LNHDA and CDR2 SQIVND (reference sequence). J was trimmed by 3 bases and V by 1 base; bases with no gene match: 0. This CDR3 is built from 14 residues. The CDR3 nucleotides are TGTGCCAGTAGTATAGGGACAGGGGACTATGGCTACACCTTC. Translation gives CASSIGTGDYGYTF.

This clone was seen at least ten times. This sequence joins TRBV10-3 and TRBJ1-5; possible D gene TRBD1, 6 bases. This CDR3 has 17 amino acids. From germline, CDR1 is ENHRY and CDR2 SYGVKD. V lost 0 bases, J lost 0 bases, and 12 bases lay in between. The chain's CDR3 is CAISESPGVGSNQPQHF. CDR3 sequence (DNA): TGTGCCATCAGTGAGTCGCCAGGGGTGGGTAGCAATCAGCCCCAGCATTTT.

This clone appeared many times. The chain links TRBV6-5 to TRBJ2-3; possibly TRBD2 for D (6 bases). The length of the CDR3 is 13 residues. Trimming left V 6 bases short and J 2 bases short, with 9 bases between. The V gene's germline CDR1 is MNHEY and CDR2 SVGAGI. This chain's CDR3 is CASRGTATDTQYF. DNA of the CDR3: TGTGCCAGCAGAGGGACTGCCACAGATACGCAGTATTTT.

This clone was seen ten or more times. This chain connects TRBV7-3 to TRBJ2-2; D call uncertain. Germline lookup yields CDR1 SGHTA and CDR2 FQGTGA. V lost 5 bases to trimming and J lost 5 bases, with 9 bases between them. The CDR3 contains 13 residues. Here the CDR3 DNA reads TGTGCCAGCAGCCCGCGAATTACCGGGGAGCTGTTTTTT. This translates into CASSPRITGELFF.

This clone came up many times. The V and J genes are TRBV6-5 and TRBJ1-2; D may be TRBD1 (5 bases). The CDR3 loop spans 15 amino acids. V was pared by 1 base and J by 3 bases, with 12 bases between. The germline CDR1 and CDR2 sequences are MNHEY and SVGAGI. This CDR3 reads CASSYYGASHYGYTF. The DNA for the CDR3 is TGTGCCAGCAGTTACTATGGGGCAAGCCACTATGGCTACACCTTC.

The table lists this clone with many counts. The chain employs TRBV19 and TRBJ1-6, with no clear D. Germline CDR1 is LNHDA and CDR2 is SQIVND (reference sequence). This CDR3 region has 11 residues. The V end lost 7 bases, the J end lost 14 bases, and 12 bases lay between the germline ends. The CDR3 nucleotides read TGTGCCAGTACCCGGGGATCGTCCCTCCACTTT. This gives the protein CASTRGSSLHF.

This clone showed up many times. V gene TRBV5-1 combines with J gene TRBJ2-5; perhaps TRBD2 as D (5 bases). V lost 4 bases to trimming and J lost 1 base, with 11 bases between them. The CDR3 is 14 amino acids. CDR1 is SGHRS and CDR2 is YFSETQ in the germline V gene. The CDR3 sequence: CASSIRGSQETQYF. The CDR3 DNA sequence: TGCGCCAGCAGCATCCGGGGATCCCAAGAGACCCAGTACTTC.

There are many counts of this clone. V is TRBV7-9 and J is TRBJ1-5; 7 nucleotides agree with TRBD1. The V and J ends lost 3 bases and 6 bases, in that order; junction bases with no gene match: 11. CDR1 SEHNR and CDR2 FQNEAQ come from the germline V gene (reference sequence). CDR3 length: 16 amino acids. The CDR3 sequence: CASSFHDLRGVQPQHF. The CDR3 nucleotides are TGTGCCAGCAGCTTTCACGATCTCAGGGGGGTTCAGCCCCAGCATTTT.

This clone has ten or more counts. The rearrangement links TRBV10-3 to TRBJ2-5, with 7 bases fitting TRBD1. The germline V gene encodes CDR1 ENHRY and CDR2 SYGVKD. V lost 0 bases and J lost 3; bases outside the gene matches: 1. This CDR3 has 14 residues. CDR3 amino acids: CAISESDREETQYF. CDR3 nucleotide sequence: TGTGCCATCAGTGAGTCCGACAGGGAAGAGACCCAGTACTTC.

This clone was seen many times. This sequence joins TRBV2 and TRBJ1-1; TRBD1 matches 8 bases. Germline CDR1 is SNHLY and CDR2 is FYNNEI. This CDR3 contains 13 residues. The V segment lost 8 bases and the J segment 5 bases; nucleotides outside the gene matches: 7. The CDR3 coding sequence is TGTGCCAGCGAACTACAGGGGGAAACTGAAGCTTTCTTT. The encoded protein is CASELQGETEAFF.

V and J are TRBV7-2 and TRBJ2-5, with 10 nucleotides matching TRBD2. Trimming cost V 1 base and J 4 bases; bases outside gene matches: 9. CDR1 and CDR2 (germline): SGHTA, FQGNSA. The CDR3 is made up of 17 amino acids. Here the CDR3 DNA reads TGTGCCAGCAGCTTAGGGGAGCGGGGGGGCCGCGGAGAGACCCAGTACTTC. Translating it yields CASSLGERGGRGETQYF.

This clone came up many times. CDR3 in amino acids: CASSDSPAGATFSNTGELFF. CDR3 bases: TGTGCCAGCAGCGACTCACCCGCAGGGGCGACTTTTTCGAACACCGGGGAGCTGTTTTTT. J is TRBJ2-2 and V is TRBV7-6, with D possibly TRBD1 on 6 matching bases. Germline V gene sequence: CDR1 SGHVS, CDR2 FNYEAQ. V was cut by 5 bases and J by 0 bases, with 25 bases left in between. The CDR3 length is 20 residues.